A single TCR beta chain is shown here with its context. Its cognate antigen is unknown. Only in-frame clones appear in the TCRdb table, and some are missing; sequencing was by immunoSEQ multiplex PCR. The sample has around 100,000 clones; roughly 89% are singletons. These data come from a study of T cell responses to AZD1222 COVID-19 vaccine. Study as a whole: Second-dose recipients at about 4 or about 12 weeks were treated as one pooled group. General study findings and limits: AZD1222 recipients seropositive at baseline numbered only 6 or 7. Most donors were white British, females outnumbered males, and clonal diversity was possibly underestimated. Reports indicate that nearly half of spike-specific TCRs are directed at unmutated variant regions.

V was pared by 3 bases and J by 7 bases, with 14 bases between. Germline V gene sequence: CDR1 SGHRS, CDR2 YFSETQ. The CDR3 covers 13 residues. The origin of this receptor is an adult in good health. The gene calls are TRBV5-1 and TRBJ2-7; D might be TRBD1 (7 bases). The sequencing used peripheral blood, collected on day 0 of AZD1222 vaccination. CDR3 region: CASSWGDSTEQYF. DNA for the CDR3: TGCGCCAGCAGCTGGGGGGACAGTACTGAGCAGTACTTC.